This T cell receptor beta chain was captured by sequencing in a study of cytomegalovirus exposure and HLA in healthy donors. Study-wide results and caveats: Indistinguishable V segments, including TRBV6-2 and TRBV6-3, were excluded.

Primers for the PCR totalled 60 Vbeta and 13 Jbeta. Clones were read by immunoSEQ multiplex PCR, and TCRdb kept only the in-frame ones, dropping some. The sample lists some 90,000 clones, roughly 81% occurring once. Germline V lookup: CDR1 SGHAT, CDR2 FQNNGV. CDR3 length equals 13 residues. With 4 bases removed from V and 5 bases from J, the gap between germline ends came to 11 bases. Note on this clone: The antigen is not known.

V and J are TRBV11-2 and TRBJ1-2, with D unresolved. The TCR originated in a man aged 40-50 years in good health and CMV-seronegative. The source material was PBMCs. CDR3 in DNA: TGTGCCAGCAGCTCTCTTCACGAGTATGGCTACACCTTC. Its translation: CASSSLHEYGYTF.